Listed here are 13 T cell receptor beta chains from one sample, sequenced in a study of T-cell reconstitution after alpha-beta-depleted transplantation in children. Preparing the TCRbeta library involved the use of unique molecular identifiers. TCRdb called the PCR reads again in MiXCR, with one record for every CDR3 protein. The sample records 550,000 to 800,000 distinct CDR3 sequences, under 15% being singletons. The specimen comprised PBMCs, sampled before TCRalphabeta/CD19-depleted stem cell transplant. These receptors originate from a girl aged 2-10 years with congenital amegakaryocytic thrombocytopenia, due to receive a stem cell transplant.

V is TRBV2 and J is TRBJ2-3; 8 bases match TRBD2. V trimming: 4 bases; J trimming: 7 bases; junction bases outside the gene matches: 13. This CDR3 contains 16 residues. Germline V gene sequence: CDR1 SNHLY, CDR2 FYNNEI. CDR3 residues: CASSAKGTSSIHTQYF. CDR3 nucleotide sequence: TGTGCCAGCAGTGCGAAGGGGACTAGTTCGATCCATACGCAGTATTTT.

With respect to this clonotype: This clone may be a read error of a much larger clone one base away. The chain combines TRBV29-1 with TRBJ2-1; D ambiguous. The CDR3 contains 10 residues. The germline CDR1 and CDR2 sequences are SQVTM and ANQGSEA. CDR3 loop: CGLGVNEQFF. The CDR3 nucleotides are TGCGGCCTTGGAGTGAATGAGCAGTTCTTC.

This clonotype was picked up one time. A much larger clone differs by one base, so this may be a read error. The genes are TRBV29-1 and TRBJ1-5; D perhaps matches TRBD1 (6 bases). The CDR3 sequence is 14 residues long. In germline, CDR1 is SQVTM, CDR2 ANQGSEA. The CDR3 DNA follows: TGCACCGTTGCCTTGACAGGCCGCAATCAGCCCCAGCATTTT. Amino acid sequence: CTVALTGRNQPQHF. Variable domain in full (rest from reference TRBV29-1 and TRBJ1-5): SAVISQKPSRDICQRGTSLTIQCQVDSQVTMMFWYRQQPGQSLTLIATANQGSEATYESGFVIDKFPISRPNLTFSTLTVSNMSPEDSSIYLCTVALTGRNQPQHFGDGTRLSIL.

This clonotype was seen ten or more times. CDR3 nucleotides: TGCGCCAGCAGCTTGGCTACTAGCGACCACACAGATACGCAGTATTTT. Protein: CASSLATSDHTDTQYF. The chain uses TRBV5-1 and TRBJ2-3; 7 bases match TRBD2. V was pared by 0 bases and J by 2 bases, with 6 bases of the junction left unmatched. The CDR3 length is 16 residues. Germline assignment: CDR1 SGHRS and CDR2 YFSETQ.

The V call is TRBV2, the J call TRBJ2-3; D is ambiguous. Germline CDR1 reads SNHLY; CDR2 reads FYNNEI. CDR3 size: 14 residues. The V and J ends lost 3 bases and 0 bases respectively, with 7 bases between them. The CDR3 reads CASSDGRSTDTQYF. CDR3 sequence (DNA): TGTGCCAGCAGTGATGGACGTAGCACAGATACGCAGTATTTT. Complete variable domain (other parts from reference TRBV2 and TRBJ2-3): EPEVTQTPSHQVTQMGQEVILRCVPISNHLYFYWYRQILGQKVEFLVSFYNNEISEKSEIFDDQFSVERPDGSNFTLKIRSTKLEDSAMYFCASSDGRSTDTQYFGPGTRLTVL.

This clonotype was seen a few times. This chain joins TRBV20-1 and TRBJ1-5; D is perhaps TRBD1 (5 bases). Deletions cut 6 bases from V and 4 bases from J, with 19 bases between. Germline CDR1 reads DFQATT; CDR2 reads SNEGSKA (reference sequence). The length of the CDR3 is 15 residues. The DNA of the CDR3 is TGCAGTGCCGCCGAGGAGGGAAAGGGGAATCAGCCCCAGCATTTT. Translating it yields CSAAEEGKGNQPQHF.

The rearrangement uses TRBV12-3 or TRBV12-4 and TRBJ2-7; D gene ambiguous. V lost 2 bases and J lost 6, with 8 bases in between. The CDR3 sequence is 12 residues long. This CDR3 is CASSLTPPEQYF. For the CDR3, the DNA is TGTGCCAGCAGTTTAACCCCCCCCGAGCAGTACTTC.

This clonotype was recorded many times. This rearrangement joins TRBV11-2 to TRBJ2-3, with TRBD2 matching 8 bases. V lost 4 bases to trimming and J lost 1 base; unmatched junction nucleotides: 4. CDR3 length: 15 amino acids. The germline gives CDR1 SGHAT, CDR2 FQNNGV. The CDR3 DNA sequence: TGTGCCAGCAGCTACAGCGGGAGCGGCACAGATACGCAGTATTTT. Translating it yields CASSYSGSGTDTQYF.

This clonotype was observed a handful of times. The chain uses TRBV5-1 and TRBJ2-2; 9 bases fit TRBD2. Germline loops: CDR1 SGHRS, CDR2 YFSETQ. The V and J ends lost 4 bases and 1 base, in that order; junction bases with no gene match: 5. The CDR3 covers 16 residues. CDR3: CASSPRLAENTGELFF. Written as DNA, the CDR3 is TGCGCCAGCAGCCCGAGACTAGCGGAGAACACCGGGGAGCTGTTTTTT.

This clonotype showed up just a few times. The V gene is TRBV10-3, the J gene TRBJ2-2; TRBD2 is a possible D gene (6 bases). Trimming cost V 10 bases and J 1 base, with 25 bases left between them. The CDR3 contains 18 residues. Germline V CDR1 and CDR2: ENHRY, SYGVKD. CDR3 nucleotide sequence: TGTGCCACCGCTAGATATTCCTTCGGGAGTGGGAACACCGGGGAGCTGTTTTTT. Protein sequence: CATARYSFGSGNTGELFF.

This chain joins TRBV29-1 and TRBJ2-1; TRBD2 aligns across 13 bases. CDR1 is SQVTM, CDR2 ANQGSEA, per germline. The CDR3 consists of 14 residues. Germline trimming cut 6 bases from V and 6 bases from J; bases unmatched to any gene: 5. In DNA, the CDR3 is TGCAGCGTCCGGGGACTAGCGGGAATCAATGAGCAGTTCTTC. Translation gives CSVRGLAGINEQFF.

In the case of this clonotype: A read error may be the cause here, since a much bigger clone is one base away. The V gene is TRBV5-1, the J gene TRBJ2-1, with 7 bases aligning to TRBD2. The CDR3 is 16 amino acids. CDR1 is SGHRS, CDR2 YFSETQ, per germline. V shed 4 bases and J 3 bases; nucleotides not matched to a gene: 10. The CDR3 nucleotides are TGCGCCAGCAGCGACCGAGCGGGAAGGTTCTACAATGAGCAGTTCTTC. Translated: CASSDRAGRFYNEQFF.

Comments on this clonotype: This may come from a read error, since a much larger clone is one base off. In this CDR3 the conserved last residue, phenylalanine or tryptophan, is missing, so a read error is likely. This chain links TRBV15 with TRBJ2-4; maybe TRBD1 (6 bases). The CDR3 has 17 amino acids. V lost 1 base to trimming and J lost 7 bases, with 20 bases between them. Germline V lookup: CDR1 LNHNV, CDR2 YYDKDF (reference sequence). CDR3 nucleotide sequence: TGTGCCACCAGCAGAGTTGGGTCATACCCTGGACAGAACATTCAGTACCTC. It codes for CATSRVGSYPGQNIQYL.